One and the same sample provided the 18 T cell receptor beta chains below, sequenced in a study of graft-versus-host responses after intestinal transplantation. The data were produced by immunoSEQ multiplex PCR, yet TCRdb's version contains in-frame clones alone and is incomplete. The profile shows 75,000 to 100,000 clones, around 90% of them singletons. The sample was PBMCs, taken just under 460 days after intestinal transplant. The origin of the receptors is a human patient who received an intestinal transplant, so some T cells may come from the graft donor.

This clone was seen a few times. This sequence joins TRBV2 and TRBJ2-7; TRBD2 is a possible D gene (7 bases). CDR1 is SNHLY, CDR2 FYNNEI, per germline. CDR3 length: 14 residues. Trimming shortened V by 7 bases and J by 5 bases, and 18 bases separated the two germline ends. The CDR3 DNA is TGTGCCAGCACTGGTTCGGGGGGCCAAAACGAGCAGTACTTC. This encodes CASTGSGGQNEQYF.

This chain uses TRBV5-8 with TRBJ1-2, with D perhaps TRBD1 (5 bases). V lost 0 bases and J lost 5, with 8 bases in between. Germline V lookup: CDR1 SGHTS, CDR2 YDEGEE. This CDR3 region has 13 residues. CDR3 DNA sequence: TGTGCCAGCAGCTTGGGACAGACGTATGGCTACACCTTC. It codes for CASSLGQTYGYTF.

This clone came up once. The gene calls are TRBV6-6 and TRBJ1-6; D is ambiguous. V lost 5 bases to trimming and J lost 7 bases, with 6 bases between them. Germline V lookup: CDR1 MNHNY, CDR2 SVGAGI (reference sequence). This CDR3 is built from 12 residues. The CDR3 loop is CASSHTNSPLHF. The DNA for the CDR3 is TGTGCCAGCAGTCACACGAATTCACCCCTCCACTTT.

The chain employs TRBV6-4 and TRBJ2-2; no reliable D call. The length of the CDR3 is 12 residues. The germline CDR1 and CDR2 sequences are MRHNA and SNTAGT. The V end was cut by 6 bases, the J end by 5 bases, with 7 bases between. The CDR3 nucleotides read TGTGCCAGCAGCCAAGATACCGGGGAGCTGTTTTTT. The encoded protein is CASSQDTGELFF.

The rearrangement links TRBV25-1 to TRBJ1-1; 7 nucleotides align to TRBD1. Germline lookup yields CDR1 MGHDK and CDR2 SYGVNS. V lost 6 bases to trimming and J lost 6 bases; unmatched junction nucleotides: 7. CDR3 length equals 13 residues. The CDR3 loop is CASSPQGLAEAFF. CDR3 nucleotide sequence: TGTGCCAGCAGCCCACAGGGGCTGGCTGAAGCTTTCTTT.

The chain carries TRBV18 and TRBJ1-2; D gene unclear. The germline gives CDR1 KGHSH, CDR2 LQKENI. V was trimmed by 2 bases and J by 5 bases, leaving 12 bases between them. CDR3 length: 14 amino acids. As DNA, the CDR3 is TGTGCCAGCTCACCAGAGGCAAACCTATATGGCTACACCTTC. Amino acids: CASSPEANLYGYTF.

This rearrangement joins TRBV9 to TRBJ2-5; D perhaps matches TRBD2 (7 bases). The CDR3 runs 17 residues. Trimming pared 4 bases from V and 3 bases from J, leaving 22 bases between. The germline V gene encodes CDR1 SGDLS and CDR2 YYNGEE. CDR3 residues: CASSQGIGGGAKETQYF. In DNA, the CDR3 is TGTGCCAGCAGCCAGGGCATCGGCGGGGGCGCGAAAGAGACCCAGTACTTC.

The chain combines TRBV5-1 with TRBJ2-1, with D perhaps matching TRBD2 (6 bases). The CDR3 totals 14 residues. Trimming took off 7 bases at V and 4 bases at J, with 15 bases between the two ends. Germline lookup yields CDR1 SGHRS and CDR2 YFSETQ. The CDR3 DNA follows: TGCGCCAGCTGCCAGAGCGGGTTATACAATGAGCAGTTCTTC. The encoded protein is CASCQSGLYNEQFF. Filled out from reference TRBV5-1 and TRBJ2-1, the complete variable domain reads KAGVTQTPRYLIKTRGQQVTLSCSPISGHRSVSWYQQTPGQGLQFLFEYFSETQRNKGNFPGRFSGRQFSNSRSEMNVSTLELGDSALYLCASCQSGLYNEQFFGPGTRLTVL.

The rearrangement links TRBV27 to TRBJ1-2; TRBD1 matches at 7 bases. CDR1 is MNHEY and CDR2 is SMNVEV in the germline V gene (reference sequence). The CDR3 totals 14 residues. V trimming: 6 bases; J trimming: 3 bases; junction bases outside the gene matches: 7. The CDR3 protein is CASSPQGGYYGYTF. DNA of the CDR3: TGTGCCAGCAGCCCTCAGGGGGGCTACTATGGCTACACCTTC.

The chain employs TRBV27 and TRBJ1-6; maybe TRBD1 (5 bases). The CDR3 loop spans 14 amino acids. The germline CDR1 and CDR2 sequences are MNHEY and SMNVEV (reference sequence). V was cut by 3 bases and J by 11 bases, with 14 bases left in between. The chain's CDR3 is CASSLGQGLAPLHF. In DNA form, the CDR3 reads TGTGCCAGCAGTTTGGGTCAGGGATTGGCACCCCTCCACTTT.

The CDR3 DNA reads as TGTGCCAGCAGCTTAGGTCCGGGGGGCTGGTCCTACAATGAGCAGTTCTTC. This codes for CASSLGPGGWSYNEQFF. The V call is TRBV7-2, the J call TRBJ2-1; TRBD2 is a possible D gene (7 bases). CDR3 length: 17 amino acids. Germline V gene data show CDR1 as SGHTA and CDR2 as FQGNSA. V lost 1 base, J lost 1 base, and 14 bases lay in between.

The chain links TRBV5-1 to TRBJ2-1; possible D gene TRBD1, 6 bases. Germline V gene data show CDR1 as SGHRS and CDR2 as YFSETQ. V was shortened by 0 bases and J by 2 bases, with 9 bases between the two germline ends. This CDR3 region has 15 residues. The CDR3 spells CASSLARGTYNEQFF. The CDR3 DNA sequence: TGCGCCAGCAGCTTGGCCAGGGGCACCTACAATGAGCAGTTCTTC.

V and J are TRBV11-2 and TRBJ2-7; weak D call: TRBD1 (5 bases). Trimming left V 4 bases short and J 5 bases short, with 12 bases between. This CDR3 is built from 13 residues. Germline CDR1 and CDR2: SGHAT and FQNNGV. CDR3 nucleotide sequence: TGTGCCAGCAGCTCGGACATACGAGACGAGCAGTACTTC. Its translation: CASSSDIRDEQYF.

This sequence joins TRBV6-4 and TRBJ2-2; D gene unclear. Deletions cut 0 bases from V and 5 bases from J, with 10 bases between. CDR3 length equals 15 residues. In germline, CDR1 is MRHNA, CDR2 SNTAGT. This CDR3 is CASSDSAGETGELFF. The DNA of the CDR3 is TGTGCCAGCAGTGACTCGGCTGGAGAAACCGGGGAGCTGTTTTTT.

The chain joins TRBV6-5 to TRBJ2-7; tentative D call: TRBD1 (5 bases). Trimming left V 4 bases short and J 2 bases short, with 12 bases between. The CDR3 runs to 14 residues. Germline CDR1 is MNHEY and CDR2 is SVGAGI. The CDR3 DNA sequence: TGTGCCAGCAGTTTACAGGTTTTGGCCTACGAGCAGTACTTC. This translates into CASSLQVLAYEQYF.

In DNA form, the CDR3 reads TGTGCCACAAGGTACAGGGGGCTTCGTTCCTATGGCTACACCTTC. Protein sequence: CATRYRGLRSYGYTF. This chain uses TRBV6-5 with TRBJ1-2; 9 nucleotides match TRBD1. Trimming at V came to 10 bases and at J to 4 bases, leaving 13 bases not matched to a gene. The V gene's germline CDR1 is MNHEY and CDR2 SVGAGI. This CDR3 is built from 15 residues.

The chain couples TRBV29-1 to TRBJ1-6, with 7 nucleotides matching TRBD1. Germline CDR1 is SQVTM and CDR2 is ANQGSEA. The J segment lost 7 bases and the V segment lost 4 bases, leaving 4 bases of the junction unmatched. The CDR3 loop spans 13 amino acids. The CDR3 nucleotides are TGCAGCGTTGCACAGGGGACAAATTCACCCCTCCACTTT. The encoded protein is CSVAQGTNSPLHF.

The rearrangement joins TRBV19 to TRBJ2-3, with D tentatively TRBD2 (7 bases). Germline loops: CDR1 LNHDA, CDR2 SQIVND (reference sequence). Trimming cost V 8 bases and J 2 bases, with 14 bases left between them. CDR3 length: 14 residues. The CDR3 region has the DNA TGTGCCAGTGGGGGGGCAGCCTTCACAGATACGCAGTATTTT. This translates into CASGGAAFTDTQYF.